Each of the 27 T cell receptor beta chains below was sequenced from the same sample in a study of T cell repertoires in cytomegalovirus infection. TCRdb re-derived calls from the reads in MiXCR, one entry per CDR3 protein. The data show some 700,000 distinct CDR3 sequences, approximately 40% seen once. Sequences were obtained from PBMCs. These receptors were collected from a human donor in good health (CMV status not recorded). Some clones in this sample may be carry-over from other donors' samples.

The J gene is TRBJ2-4, the V gene TRBV27; D gene unclear. CDR3 size: 13 residues. Germline CDR1 MNHEY, CDR2 SMNVEV (reference sequence). V shed 2 bases and J shed 7 bases, with 9 bases lying between them. For the CDR3, the DNA is TGTGCCAGCAGTTTAAGTCAGAGGAACATTCAGTACTTC. Amino acids: CASSLSQRNIQYF.

This chain links TRBV29-1 with TRBJ2-2, with D perhaps TRBD1 (6 bases). Deletions cut 6 bases from V and 3 bases from J, with 11 bases between. CDR3 length: 13 residues. From germline, CDR1 is SQVTM and CDR2 ANQGSEA. The CDR3 protein is CSVQGWDTGELFF. Written as DNA, the CDR3 is TGCAGCGTCCAGGGGTGGGACACCGGGGAGCTGTTTTTT.

The chain is built from TRBV19 and TRBJ1-1; D might be TRBD1 (6 bases). The CDR3 is 16 amino acids. In germline, CDR1 is LNHDA, CDR2 SQIVND (reference sequence). V was clipped by 4 bases and J by 5 bases, with 20 bases between them. The CDR3 loop reads CASSTPQQGPGTEAFF. CDR3 coding DNA: TGTGCCAGTAGTACCCCCCAACAGGGCCCGGGTACTGAAGCTTTCTTT.

There are a few counts of this clonotype. The rearrangement joins TRBV12-3 or TRBV12-4 to TRBJ2-1, with D perhaps matching TRBD2 (6 bases). This CDR3 has 15 amino acids. V lost 2 bases to trimming and J lost 7 bases, with 15 bases between them. The CDR3 region has the DNA TGTGCCAGCAGTTTACCGGGACTTTCTTCGAATGAGCAGTTCTTC. Its protein is CASSLPGLSSNEQFF.

This clonotype was observed a handful of times. V usage is TRBV19 and J usage is TRBJ2-3; perhaps TRBD1 as D (6 bases). Trimming removed 5 bases from V and 2 bases from J, with 17 bases in between. This CDR3 spans 16 amino acids. The germline CDR1 and CDR2 sequences are LNHDA and SQIVND (reference sequence). CDR3 amino acids: CASSFLPWTATDTQYF. CDR3 in DNA: TGTGCCAGTAGTTTCCTTCCCTGGACAGCCACAGATACGCAGTATTTT.

This clonotype was seen more than once but under ten times. The chain couples TRBV12-3 or TRBV12-4 to TRBJ2-7; D possibly matches TRBD1 or TRBD2 (7 bases each). Trimming took 5 bases from V and 6 from J, leaving 26 bases between them. This CDR3 comprises 17 residues. CDR3 loop: CASSPTLRQGPGGEQYF. CDR3 sequence (DNA): TGTGCCAGCAGTCCGACCCTACGACAGGGACCGGGGGGCGAGCAGTACTTC.

The V gene is TRBV7-2, the J gene TRBJ1-2; TRBD1 is a possible D gene (6 bases). The V end was cut by 5 bases, the J end by 6 bases, with 16 bases between. CDR1 and CDR2 (germline): SGHTA, FQGNSA. This CDR3 has 14 residues. Here the CDR3 DNA reads TGTGCCAGCAGCATTTCGAGGGGGGGTGATGGCTACACCTTC. Its protein product is CASSISRGGDGYTF.

This clonotype was recorded only once. The chain employs TRBV5-1 and TRBJ1-5, with a tentative D call TRBD1 (6 bases). The V end was cut by 2 bases, the J end by 4 bases, with 10 bases between. This CDR3 region has 14 residues. CDR1 and CDR2 from the germline V gene are SGHRS and YFSETQ. Here the CDR3 DNA reads TGCGCCAGCAGCTTTTCAGGACAGAATCAGCCCCAGCATTTT. Amino acid sequence: CASSFSGQNQPQHF.

A word on this clonotype: A much more abundant neighbour one base away suggests this may be a read error. Lacking the conserved final phenylalanine or tryptophan, this CDR3 likely reflects a read error. V is TRBV7-6 and J is TRBJ2-3, with TRBD1 matching over 7 bases. Germline V gene data show CDR1 as SGHVS and CDR2 as FNYEAQ. CDR3 length: 16 residues. The J segment lost 3 bases and the V segment lost 2 bases, leaving 8 bases of the junction unmatched. The CDR3 loop reads CASSLRRDSPTDTQYL. For the CDR3, the DNA is TGTGCCAGCAGCTTACGCCGGGACAGTCCAACAGATACGCAGTATTTG.

This clonotype turned up a few times. The genes are TRBV7-9 and TRBJ1-6; D is ambiguous. This CDR3 has 12 amino acids. Germline CDR1 and CDR2: SEHNR and FQNEAQ (reference sequence). The V gene lost 2 bases and the J gene lost 9 bases, with 5 bases spanning the gap. The CDR3 here is CASSLPSSPLHF. Here the CDR3 DNA reads TGTGCCAGCAGCTTACCCAGTTCACCCCTCCACTTT.

There are a few counts of this clonotype. V usage is TRBV7-6 and J usage is TRBJ1-4; D unclear. CDR3 size: 15 residues. Germline V gene sequence: CDR1 SGHVS, CDR2 FNYEAQ. Trimming took off 4 bases at V and 0 bases at J, with 9 bases between the two ends. In DNA form, the CDR3 reads TGTGCCAGCAGCTCAGAAGCAGCAACTAATGAAAAACTGTTTTTT. As protein: CASSSEAATNEKLFF. Full variable domain (missing parts from reference TRBV7-6 and TRBJ1-4): GAGVSQSPRYKVTKRGQDVALRCDPISGHVSLYWYRQALGQGPEFLTYFNYEAQQDKSGLPNDRFSAERPEGSISTLTIQRTEQRDSAMYRCASSSEAATNEKLFFGSGTQLSVL.

The genes are TRBV6-6 and TRBJ1-1; D possibly corresponds to TRBD1 (6 bases). CDR1 is MNHNY, CDR2 SVGAGI, per germline (reference sequence). V lost 6 bases, J lost 4 bases, and 12 bases lay in between. CDR3 length equals 13 residues. CDR3 protein: CASRAGALTEAFF. The CDR3 bases are TGTGCCAGCAGGGCGGGGGCGCTCACTGAAGCTTTCTTT.

About this clonotype itself: This may be a read error, as it is one base from a much larger clone. The chain has TRBV7-2 and TRBJ2-7; possible D gene TRBD2, 5 bases. CDR1 is SGHTA, CDR2 FQGNSA, per germline. This CDR3 has 15 amino acids. The CDR3: CVSRQGPSFVYEQYF. In nucleotides, the CDR3 is TGTGTCAGCAGACAAGGTCCTAGCTTCGTCTACGAGCAGTACTTC. The full variable domain, with the rest looked up from reference TRBV7-2 and TRBJ2-7, is GAGVSQSPSNKVTEKGKDVELRCDPISGHTALYWYRQSLGQGLEFLIYFQGNSAPDKSGLPSDRFSAERTGGSVSTLTIQRTQQEDSAVYLCVSRQGPSFVYEQYFGPGTRLTVT.

The V call is TRBV12-3 or TRBV12-4, the J call TRBJ1-1; 8 positions match TRBD1. The ends lost 10 bases at V and 4 bases at J; junction bases unmatched: 11. The CDR3 contains 14 residues. In nucleotides, the CDR3 is TGTGCCATCGGATTTGACAGGGGCGGCACTGAAGCTTTCTTT. As protein: CAIGFDRGGTEAFF.

In this sample, this clonotype turned up a few times. V is TRBV28 and J is TRBJ1-2; D not certain. V dropped 2 bases and J dropped 8 bases, with 15 bases sitting between them. CDR3 size: 14 residues. The germline V gene encodes CDR1 MDHEN and CDR2 SYDVKM. CDR3 DNA: TGTGCCAGCAGTTTAAACTTAGGGTTTATCGGCTACACCTTC. Amino acids: CASSLNLGFIGYTF.

The chain is built from TRBV23-1 and TRBJ1-5; a possible D gene is TRBD1 (6 bases). TRBV23-1 is an ORF, and what it does is uncertain. This CDR3 has 16 amino acids. The V and J ends lost 7 bases and 3 bases respectively, with 19 bases between them. The CDR3 DNA is TGCGCCAGCAAACGACAGGACGGCTCCCTCAATCAGCCCCAGCATTTT. Translation gives CASKRQDGSLNQPQHF.

The rearrangement links TRBV27 to TRBJ2-5; TRBD2 matches at 7 bases. Trimming at V came to 5 bases and at J to 4 bases, leaving 10 bases not matched to a gene. CDR3 length: 15 amino acids. Germline loops: CDR1 MNHEY, CDR2 SMNVEV (reference sequence). CDR3: CASSPLATGSETQYF. The CDR3 DNA sequence: TGTGCCAGCAGTCCACTAGCGACGGGGTCAGAGACCCAGTACTTC.

About this clonotype: At one boundary the junction diverges from the germline segment, which might be a read error. The chain recombines TRBV28 with TRBJ2-3, with D possibly being TRBD1 (6 bases). Germline V gene sequence: CDR1 MDHEN, CDR2 SYDVKM. The CDR3 is 14 residues long. The CDR3 spells CASSSDSITDTKYF. The CDR3 DNA reads as TGTGCAAGCAGCTCGGACAGTATTACAGATACGAAGTATTTT.

This chain links TRBV6-5 with TRBJ1-6, with D possibly matching TRBD1 (6 bases). This CDR3 has 14 amino acids. CDR1 MNHEY and CDR2 SVGAGI come from the germline V gene. Trimming cost V 10 bases and J 4 bases, with 14 bases left between them. The CDR3 region has the DNA TGTGCCACCTCTATAGGGGGTTATAATTCACCCCTCCACTTT. Amino acid sequence: CATSIGGYNSPLHF.

This clonotype was recorded a few times. The chain links TRBV11-2 to TRBJ2-3; 8 bases line up with TRBD2. This CDR3 spans 18 amino acids. The junction had 15 bases not matched to a gene; V was cut back by 7 bases and J by 0 bases. Germline assignment: CDR1 SGHAT and CDR2 FQNNGV. CDR3 nucleotide sequence: TGTGCCAGCATCCCAACTAGCGCCGCTAGCGGGAGCACAGATACGCAGTATTTT. It yields the protein CASIPTSAASGSTDTQYF.

The genes are TRBV20-1 and TRBJ1-6, with 7 bases that match TRBD1. Germline trimming cut 5 bases from V and 3 bases from J; bases unmatched to any gene: 7. The CDR3 length is 15 residues. Germline assignment: CDR1 DFQATT and CDR2 SNEGSKA (reference sequence). The CDR3 DNA reads as TGCAGTGCTCGGATCCAGGGGGACTATAATTCACCCCTCCACTTT. Protein sequence: CSARIQGDYNSPLHF.

V and J are TRBV29-1 and TRBJ2-5; D is perhaps TRBD2 (6 bases). The V end lost 2 bases, the J end lost 1 base, and 20 bases lay between the germline ends. The CDR3 consists of 17 residues. Germline loops: CDR1 SQVTM, CDR2 ANQGSEA. The CDR3 sequence is CSVELPRGLGGQETQYF. The CDR3 region has the DNA TGCAGCGTTGAACTACCCCGGGGCCTGGGGGGCCAAGAGACCCAGTACTTC.

CDR3 sequence: CASSFAGTGHTGELFF. The DNA for the CDR3 is TGTGCCAGCAGCTTCGCCGGGACAGGGCACACCGGGGAGCTGTTTTTT. This chain uses TRBV7-3 with TRBJ2-2, with TRBD1 matching 9 bases. The CDR3 has 16 residues. Germline V gives CDR1 SGHTA, CDR2 FQGTGA. V dropped 3 bases and J dropped 3; count of bases not matched to a gene: 5. The complete variable domain, with remaining parts taken from reference TRBV7-3 and TRBJ2-2, reads GAGVSQTPSNKVTEKGKYVELRCDPISGHTALYWYRQSLGQGPEFLIYFQGTGAADDSGLPNDRFFAVRPEGSVSTLKIQRTERGDSAVYLCASSFAGTGHTGELFFGEGSRLTVL.

This clonotype was detected a few times. The chain is built from TRBV6-2 or TRBV6-3 and TRBJ2-1; 7 bases match TRBD2. Looked up from germline, CDR1 is MNHEY and CDR2 is SVGEGT. Trimming took 6 bases from V and 4 from J; bases not matched to a gene: 6. CDR3 length equals 14 residues. The CDR3 region is CASRSGTTYNEQFF. Written as DNA, the CDR3 is TGTGCCAGCAGGTCCGGGACTACATACAATGAGCAGTTCTTC.

The chain has TRBV28 and TRBJ2-3; D is perhaps TRBD1 (6 bases). V lost 7 bases and J 3 bases, leaving 26 bases between the germline ends. The CDR3 runs to 18 residues. CDR1 and CDR2 (germline): MDHEN, SYDVKM. The CDR3 loop reads CASTLGGFRGWETDTQYF. The CDR3 DNA is TGTGCCAGCACCCTTGGGGGCTTTCGGGGATGGGAGACAGATACGCAGTATTTT.

This clonotype was counted a few times. J is TRBJ2-7 and V is TRBV7-9; D perhaps matches TRBD2 (6 bases). The CDR3 covers 16 residues. Looked up from germline, CDR1 is SEHNR and CDR2 is FQNEAQ (reference sequence). Trimming took 5 bases from V and 3 from J, leaving 20 bases between them. The CDR3 reads CASSPRAGNVIYEQYF. CDR3 nucleotide sequence: TGTGCCAGCAGCCCACGGGCGGGGAATGTGATCTACGAGCAGTACTTC.

This rearrangement joins TRBV6-6 to TRBJ2-3; D uncertain. CDR1 is MNHNY, CDR2 SVGAGI, per germline (reference sequence). Trimming left V 5 bases short and J 14 bases short, with 14 bases between. The CDR3 consists of 11 residues. CDR3 nucleotide sequence: TGTGCCAGCAGTCCCCGGTCCGAGTGGTATTTT. This codes for CASSPRSEWYF.